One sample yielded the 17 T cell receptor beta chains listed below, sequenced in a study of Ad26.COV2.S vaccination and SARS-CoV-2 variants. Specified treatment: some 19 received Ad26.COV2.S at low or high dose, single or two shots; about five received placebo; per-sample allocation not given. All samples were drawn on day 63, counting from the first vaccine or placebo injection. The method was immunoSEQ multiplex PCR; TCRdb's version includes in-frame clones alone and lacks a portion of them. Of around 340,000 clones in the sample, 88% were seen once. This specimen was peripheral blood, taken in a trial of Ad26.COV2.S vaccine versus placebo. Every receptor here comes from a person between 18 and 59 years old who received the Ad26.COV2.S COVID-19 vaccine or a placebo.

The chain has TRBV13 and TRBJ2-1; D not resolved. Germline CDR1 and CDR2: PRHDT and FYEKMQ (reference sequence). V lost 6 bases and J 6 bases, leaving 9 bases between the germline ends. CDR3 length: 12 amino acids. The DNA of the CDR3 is TGTGCCAGCAGTCCCGAAACCAATGAGCAGTTCTTC. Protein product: CASSPETNEQFF.

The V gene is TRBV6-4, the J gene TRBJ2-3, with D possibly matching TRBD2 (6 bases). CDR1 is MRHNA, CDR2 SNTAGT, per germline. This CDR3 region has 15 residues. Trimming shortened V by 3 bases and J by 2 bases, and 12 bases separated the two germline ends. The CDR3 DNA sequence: TGTGCCAGCAGTGATCGGTTAGCGGTCACAGATACGCAGTATTTT. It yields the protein CASSDRLAVTDTQYF.

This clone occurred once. DNA for the CDR3: TGTGCCAGCAGTGAAAATCTGGGACGACTTGGTCCACCTAATGGCTACACCTTC. Its protein product is CASSENLGRLGPPNGYTF. The rearrangement uses TRBV25-1 and TRBJ1-2, with a possible D match to TRBD1 (5 bases). CDR1 is MGHDK, CDR2 SYGVNS, per germline. V was shortened by 2 bases and J by 6 bases, with 25 bases between the two germline ends. The CDR3 spans 18 residues.

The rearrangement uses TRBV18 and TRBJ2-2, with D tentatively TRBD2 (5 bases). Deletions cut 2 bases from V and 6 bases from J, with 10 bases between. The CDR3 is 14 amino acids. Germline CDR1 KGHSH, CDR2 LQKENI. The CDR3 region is CASSPSGEAGELFF. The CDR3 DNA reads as TGTGCCAGCTCACCATCCGGGGAAGCCGGGGAGCTGTTTTTT.

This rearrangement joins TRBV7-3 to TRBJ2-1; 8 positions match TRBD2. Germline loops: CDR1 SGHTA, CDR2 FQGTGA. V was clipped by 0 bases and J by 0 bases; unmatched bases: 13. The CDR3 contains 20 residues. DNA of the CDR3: TGTGCCAGCAGCTTAACCCCCTCCACGGGGCTAGCGGGCTCCTACAATGAGCAGTTCTTC. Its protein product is CASSLTPSTGLAGSYNEQFF.

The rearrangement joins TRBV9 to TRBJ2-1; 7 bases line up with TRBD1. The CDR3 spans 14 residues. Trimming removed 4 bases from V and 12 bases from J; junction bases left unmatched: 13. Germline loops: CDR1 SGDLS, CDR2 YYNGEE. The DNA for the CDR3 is TGTGCCAGCAGCCCTAGGGACAGATGGTTGGTGCAGTTCTTC. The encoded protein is CASSPRDRWLVQFF.

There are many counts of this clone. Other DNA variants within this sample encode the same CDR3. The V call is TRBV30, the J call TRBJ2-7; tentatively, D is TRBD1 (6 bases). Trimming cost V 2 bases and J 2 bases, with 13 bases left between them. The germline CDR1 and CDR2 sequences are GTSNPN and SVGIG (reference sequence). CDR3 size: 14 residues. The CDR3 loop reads CAWSTWTAPYEQYF. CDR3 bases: TGTGCCTGGAGTACTTGGACAGCCCCCTACGAGCAGTACTTC. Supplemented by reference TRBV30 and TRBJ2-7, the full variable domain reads SQTIHQWPATLVQPVGSPLSLECTVEGTSNPNLYWYRQAAGRGLQLLFYSVGIGQISSEVPQNLSASRPQDRQFILSSKKLLLSDSGFYLCAWSTWTAPYEQYFGPGTRLTVT.

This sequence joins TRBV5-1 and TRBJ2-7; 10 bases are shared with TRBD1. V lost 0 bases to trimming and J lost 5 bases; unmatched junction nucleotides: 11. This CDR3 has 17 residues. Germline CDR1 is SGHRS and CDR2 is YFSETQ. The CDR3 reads CASSLGQGASWRNEQYF. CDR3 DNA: TGCGCCAGCAGCTTGGGACAGGGGGCCTCCTGGAGGAACGAGCAGTACTTC.

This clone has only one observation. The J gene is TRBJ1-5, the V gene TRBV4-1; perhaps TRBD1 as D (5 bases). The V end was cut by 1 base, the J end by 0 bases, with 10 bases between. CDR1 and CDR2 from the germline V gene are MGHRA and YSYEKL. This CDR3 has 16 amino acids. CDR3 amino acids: CASSQGWGDSNQPQHF. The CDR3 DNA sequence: TGCGCCAGCAGCCAAGGCTGGGGCGATAGCAATCAGCCCCAGCATTTT.

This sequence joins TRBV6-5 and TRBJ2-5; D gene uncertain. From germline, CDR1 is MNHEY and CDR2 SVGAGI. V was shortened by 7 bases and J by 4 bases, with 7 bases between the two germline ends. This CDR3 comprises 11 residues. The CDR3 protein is CASNLGETQYF. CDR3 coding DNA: TGTGCCAGCAACCTGGGAGAGACCCAGTACTTC.

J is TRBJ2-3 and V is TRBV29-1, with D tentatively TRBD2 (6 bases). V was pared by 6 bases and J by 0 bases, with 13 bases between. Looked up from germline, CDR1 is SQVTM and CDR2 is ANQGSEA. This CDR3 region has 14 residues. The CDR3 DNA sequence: TGCAGCGTAGCGGTTGGAGGGAGCACAGATACGCAGTATTTT. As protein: CSVAVGGSTDTQYF.

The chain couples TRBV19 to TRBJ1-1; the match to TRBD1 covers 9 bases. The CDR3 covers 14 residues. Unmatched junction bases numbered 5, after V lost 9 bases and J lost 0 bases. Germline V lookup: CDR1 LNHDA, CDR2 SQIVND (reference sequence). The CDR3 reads CASRQGVMNTEAFF. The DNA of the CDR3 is TGTGCCAGCCGACAGGGGGTCATGAACACTGAAGCTTTCTTT.

The CDR3 region is CASSPLTGSDSEQYF. The CDR3 coding sequence is TGTGCCAGCTCACCACTTACAGGGTCCGACAGTGAGCAGTACTTC. This chain joins TRBV18 and TRBJ2-7; D is perhaps TRBD1 (6 bases). Per germline, CDR1 KGHSH and CDR2 LQKENI. This CDR3 comprises 15 residues. V lost 1 base and J 7 bases, leaving 17 bases between the germline ends.

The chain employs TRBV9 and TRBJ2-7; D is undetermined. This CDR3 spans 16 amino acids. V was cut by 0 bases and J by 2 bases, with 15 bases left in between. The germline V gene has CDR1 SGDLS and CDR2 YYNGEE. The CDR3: CASSVAVNGQTYEQYF. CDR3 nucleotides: TGTGCCAGCAGCGTAGCTGTCAACGGTCAGACCTACGAGCAGTACTTC.

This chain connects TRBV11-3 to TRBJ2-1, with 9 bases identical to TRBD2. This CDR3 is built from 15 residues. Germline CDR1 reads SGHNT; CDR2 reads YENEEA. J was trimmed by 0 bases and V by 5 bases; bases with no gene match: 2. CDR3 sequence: CASSRRGGSYNEQFF. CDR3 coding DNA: TGTGCCAGCAGCCGGCGGGGGGGCTCCTACAATGAGCAGTTCTTC. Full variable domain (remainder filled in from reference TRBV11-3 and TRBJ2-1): EAGVVQSPRYKIIEKKQPVAFWCNPISGHNTLYWYLQNLGQGPELLIRYENEEAVDDSQLPKDRFSAERLKGVDSTLKIQPAELGDSAVYLCASSRRGGSYNEQFFGPGTRLTVL.

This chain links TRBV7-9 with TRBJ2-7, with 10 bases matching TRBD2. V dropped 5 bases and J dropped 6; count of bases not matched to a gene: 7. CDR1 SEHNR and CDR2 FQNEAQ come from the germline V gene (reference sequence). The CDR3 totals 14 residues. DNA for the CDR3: TGTGCCAGCAGCCAGGGGCGGACTAGCGGCGAGCAGTACTTC. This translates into CASSQGRTSGEQYF. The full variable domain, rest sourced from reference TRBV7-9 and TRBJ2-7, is DTGVSQNPRHKITKRGQNVTFRCDPISEHNRLYWYRQTLGQGPEFLTYFQNEAQLEKSRLLSDRFSAERPKGSFSTLEIQRTEQGDSAMYLCASSQGRTSGEQYFGPGTRLTVT.

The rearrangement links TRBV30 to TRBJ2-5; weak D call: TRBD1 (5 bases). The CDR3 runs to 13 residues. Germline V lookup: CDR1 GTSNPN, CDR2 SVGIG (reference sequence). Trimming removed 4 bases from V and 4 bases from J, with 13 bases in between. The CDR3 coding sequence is TGTGCCTGGAATATGCAGGGTCGAGAGACCCAGTACTTC. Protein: CAWNMQGRETQYF.